Listed below are T cell receptor beta chains from one sample, sequenced in a study of OX40 agonist ivuxolimab in advanced cancers. The repertoire was sequenced with immunoSEQ multiplex PCR; TCRdb's copy has only in-frame clones and lacks some. This table holds some 80,000 clones, 75% to 90% found once. The sample consisted of CD4+ or CD8+ T cells sorted from blood, taken in a trial of the OX40 agonist ivuxolimab. All receptors derive from an adult with an advanced solid tumor such as melanoma, head and neck, liver or kidney cancer. Both conserved end residues are part of each CDR3. D genes are given only for firm matches. Where a row states a size, it is once, few, many or the class of an expanded clone; other rows omit it.

TRBV5-6,-,15,-,TRBJ1-2,CASSLGRGSGYGYTF,TGTGCCAGCAGCTTGGGTCGCGGGAGCGGGTATGGCTACACCTTC
TRBV9,-,18,TRBD2,TRBJ2-5,CASSVGPGSGGTTETQYF,TGTGCCAGCAGCGTAGGGCCCGGGAGCGGGGGTACCACAGAGACCCAGTACTTC
TRBV5-4,once,13,-,TRBJ2-7,CASSPSVGLEQYF,TGTGCCAGCAGCCCCTCCGTAGGGCTCGAGCAGTACTTC
TRBV9,-,15,TRBD2,TRBJ2-1,CASSALGLAVNEQFF,TGTGCCAGCAGCGCCTTGGGACTAGCGGTCAATGAGCAGTTCTTC
TRBV4-3,-,13,-,TRBJ1-2,CASSQSANYGYTF,TGCGCCAGCAGCCAATCAGCAAACTATGGCTACACCTTC
TRBV5-6,-,15,TRBD1,TRBJ2-7,CASSTGTGGNYEQYF,TGTGCCAGCAGCACCGGGACAGGGGGTAACTACGAGCAGTACTTC
TRBV2,few,14,TRBD2,TRBJ2-5,CASSEGLAGETQYF,TGTGCCAGCAGTGAAGGCCTAGCGGGGGAGACCCAGTACTTC
TRBV11-3,-,14,TRBD1,TRBJ2-3,CASSWDSRGQAQYF,TGTGCCAGCAGCTGGGACTCGAGGGGACAGGCGCAGTATTTT
TRBV6-1,-,14,TRBD1,TRBJ1-1,CASSVGQKNTEAFF,TGTGCCAGCAGTGTGGGACAGAAGAACACTGAAGCTTTCTTT
TRBV5-1,once,14,-,TRBJ1-1,CASSPTRVNTEAFF,TGCGCCAGCAGCCCGACCAGGGTGAACACTGAAGCTTTCTTT
TRBV19,-,13,TRBD1,TRBJ1-2,CASSIVTGRGYTF,TGTGCCAGTAGTATAGTGACAGGGCGCGGCTACACCTTC
TRBV7-8,-,12,TRBD1,TRBJ1-2,CASSLQGAGYTF,TGTGCCAGCAGTCTACAGGGGGCGGGCTACACCTTC
TRBV19,-,13,-,TRBJ2-7,CASSSGGRYEQYF,TGTGCCAGTAGTAGTGGGGGACGGTACGAGCAGTACTTC
TRBV9,-,15,-,TRBJ1-1,CASSVPPDMNTEAFF,TGTGCCAGCAGCGTACCCCCAGATATGAACACTGAAGCTTTCTTT
TRBV5-1,-,15,TRBD2,TRBJ2-5,CASRLGGGFQETQYF,TGCGCCAGCAGACTGGGCGGGGGGTTCCAAGAGACCCAGTACTTC
TRBV27,-,16,TRBD1,TRBJ1-2,CASSLSGSGGAGGYTF,TGTGCCAGCAGTTTAAGTGGGTCAGGGGGCGCAGGCGGCTACACCTTC
TRBV28,-,11,-,TRBJ2-7,CASSLNYEQYF,TGTGCCAGCAGTCTCAACTACGAGCAGTACTTC
TRBV28,-,14,-,TRBJ2-7,CASSLRTFTYEQYF,TGTGCCAGCAGTTTAAGGACGTTTACCTACGAGCAGTACTTC
TRBV9,-,13,-,TRBJ1-3,CASSVDTGNTIYF,TGTGCCAGCAGCGTAGACACTGGAAACACCATATATTTT
TRBV19,-,11,-,TRBJ2-1,CASSAFNEQFF,TGTGCCAGTAGTGCCTTCAATGAGCAGTTCTTC
TRBV2,-,15,TRBD1,TRBJ2-3,CASRTLGGGTDTQYF,TGTGCCAGCAGAACCCTAGGGGGCGGCACAGATACGCAGTATTTT
TRBV6-1,-,14,-,TRBJ2-5,CASTSLWGQETQYF,TGTGCCAGCACCTCATTATGGGGTCAAGAGACCCAGTACTTC
TRBV29-1,few,18,TRBD1,TRBJ1-3,CSGIQGSRPIYSGNTIYF,TGCAGCGGGATACAGGGGTCGCGGCCCATATACTCTGGAAACACCATATATTTT
TRBV7-2,once,16,TRBD2,TRBJ2-1,CASSLVSSGGAWEQFF,TGTGCCAGCAGCTTAGTATCTAGCGGGGGGGCATGGGAGCAGTTCTTC
TRBV4-2,-,16,TRBD1,TRBJ1-3,CASSQGGRGSGNTIYF,TGTGCCAGCAGCCAAGGTGGCAGGGGGTCTGGAAACACCATATATTTT
TRBV14,-,15,-,TRBJ1-4,CASSRRQEENEKLFF,TGTGCCAGCAGCCGGAGACAGGAGGAAAATGAAAAACTGTTTTTT
TRBV5-4,-,15,-,TRBJ2-7,CASSSGGASSYEQYF,TGTGCCAGCAGCTCCGGGGGCGCATCATCCTACGAGCAGTACTTC
TRBV7-2,few,11,-,TRBJ1-1,CASSLFEEAFF,TGTGCCAGCAGCTTATTTGAGGAAGCTTTCTTT
TRBV6-5,once,14,-,TRBJ2-3,CASSLDLSTDTQYF,TGTGCCAGCAGTTTGGACTTAAGCACAGATACGCAGTATTTT
TRBV30,-,15,TRBD2,TRBJ2-5,CAWSVLAGPRETQYF,TGTGCCTGGAGTGTACTAGCGGGGCCCCGGGAGACCCAGTACTTC
TRBV5-6,-,16,TRBD2,TRBJ2-3,CASSLAIAGGGDTQYF,TGTGCCAGCAGCTTGGCCATAGCGGGGGGCGGAGATACGCAGTATTTT
TRBV29-1,-,13,-,TRBJ2-1,CSAVGDNIDEQFF,TGCAGCGCTGTTGGGGACAATATCGATGAGCAGTTCTTC
TRBV7-2,-,14,-,TRBJ1-3,CASSLISSGNTIYF,TGTGCCAGCAGCTTAATCAGCTCTGGAAACACCATATATTTT